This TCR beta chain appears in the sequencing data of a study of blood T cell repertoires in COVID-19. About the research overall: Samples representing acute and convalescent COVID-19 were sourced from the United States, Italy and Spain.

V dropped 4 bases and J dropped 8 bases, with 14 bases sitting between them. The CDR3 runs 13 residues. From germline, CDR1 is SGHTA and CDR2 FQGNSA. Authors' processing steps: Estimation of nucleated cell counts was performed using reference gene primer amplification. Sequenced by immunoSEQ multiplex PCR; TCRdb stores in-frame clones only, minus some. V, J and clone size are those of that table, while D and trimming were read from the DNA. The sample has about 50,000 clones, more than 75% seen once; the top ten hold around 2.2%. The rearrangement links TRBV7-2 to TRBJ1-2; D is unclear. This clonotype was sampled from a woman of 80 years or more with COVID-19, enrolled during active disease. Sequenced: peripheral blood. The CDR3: CASSSATRGGYTF. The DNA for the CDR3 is TGTGCCAGCAGCTCTGCGACCCGGGGAGGCTACACCTTC.